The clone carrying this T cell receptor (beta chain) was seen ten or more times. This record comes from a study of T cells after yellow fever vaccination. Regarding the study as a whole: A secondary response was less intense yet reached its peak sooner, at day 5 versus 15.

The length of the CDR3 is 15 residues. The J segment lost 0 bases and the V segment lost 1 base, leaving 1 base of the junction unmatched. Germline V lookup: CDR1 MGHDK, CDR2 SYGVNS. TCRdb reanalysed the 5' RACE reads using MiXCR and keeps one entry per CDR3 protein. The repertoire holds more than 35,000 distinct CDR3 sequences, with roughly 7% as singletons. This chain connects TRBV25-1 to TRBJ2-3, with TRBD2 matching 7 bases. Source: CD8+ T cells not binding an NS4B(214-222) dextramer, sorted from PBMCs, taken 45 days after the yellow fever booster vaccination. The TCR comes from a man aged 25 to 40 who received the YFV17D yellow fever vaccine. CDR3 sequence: CASSELAGSTDTQYF. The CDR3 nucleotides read TGTGCCAGCAGTGAATTAGCGGGTAGCACAGATACGCAGTATTTT.